This TCR beta chain appears in the sequencing data of a study of blood T cell repertoires in COVID-19. Study background: Both acute and convalescent COVID-19 samples were obtained from the United States, Italy and Spain.

In the original analysis: Amplification with reference gene primers provided the estimates of nucleated cell counts. Some clones are missing from TCRdb's copy, which holds only in-frame ones; the method was immunoSEQ multiplex PCR. V and J calls and clone size follow that table, whereas D and trimming were derived from the DNA. The repertoire holds about 100,000 clones, with approximately 89% as singletons. The CDR3 has 22 residues. The germline V gene encodes CDR1 KGHSH and CDR2 LQKENI. V lost 3 bases and J lost 0; bases outside the gene matches: 23. This chain links TRBV18 with TRBJ2-1; 7 positions match TRBD1. The TCR originated in a man aged 50-59 years with active COVID-19. The sequencing sample was made of peripheral blood. This CDR3 is CASSPRTKLKDRTPSSYNEQFF. CDR3 coding DNA: TGTGCCAGCTCACCTAGAACGAAACTGAAGGACAGGACCCCTAGCTCCTACAATGAGCAGTTCTTC. The full variable domain, its missing parts supplied by reference TRBV18 and TRBJ2-1, is NAGVMQNPRHLVRRRGQEARLRCSPMKGHSHVYWYRQLPEEGLKFMVYLQKENIIDESGMPKERFSAEFPKEGPSILRIQQVVRGDSAAYFCASSPRTKLKDRTPSSYNEQFFGPGTRLTVL.